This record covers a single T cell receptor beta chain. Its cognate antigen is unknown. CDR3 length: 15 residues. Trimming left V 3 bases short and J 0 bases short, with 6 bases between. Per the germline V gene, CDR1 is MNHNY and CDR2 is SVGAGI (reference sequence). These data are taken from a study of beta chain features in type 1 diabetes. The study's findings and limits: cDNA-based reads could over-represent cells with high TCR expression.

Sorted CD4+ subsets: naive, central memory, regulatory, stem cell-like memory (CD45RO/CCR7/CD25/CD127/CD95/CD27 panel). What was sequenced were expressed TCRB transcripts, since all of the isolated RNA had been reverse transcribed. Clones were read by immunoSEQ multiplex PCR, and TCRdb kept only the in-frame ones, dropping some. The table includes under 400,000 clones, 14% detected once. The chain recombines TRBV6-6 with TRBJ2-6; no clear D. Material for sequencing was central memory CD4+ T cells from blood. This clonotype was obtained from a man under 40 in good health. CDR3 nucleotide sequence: TGTGCCAGCAGTTATCCGACCTCTGGGGCCAACGTCCTGACTTTC. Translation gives CASSYPTSGANVLTF.